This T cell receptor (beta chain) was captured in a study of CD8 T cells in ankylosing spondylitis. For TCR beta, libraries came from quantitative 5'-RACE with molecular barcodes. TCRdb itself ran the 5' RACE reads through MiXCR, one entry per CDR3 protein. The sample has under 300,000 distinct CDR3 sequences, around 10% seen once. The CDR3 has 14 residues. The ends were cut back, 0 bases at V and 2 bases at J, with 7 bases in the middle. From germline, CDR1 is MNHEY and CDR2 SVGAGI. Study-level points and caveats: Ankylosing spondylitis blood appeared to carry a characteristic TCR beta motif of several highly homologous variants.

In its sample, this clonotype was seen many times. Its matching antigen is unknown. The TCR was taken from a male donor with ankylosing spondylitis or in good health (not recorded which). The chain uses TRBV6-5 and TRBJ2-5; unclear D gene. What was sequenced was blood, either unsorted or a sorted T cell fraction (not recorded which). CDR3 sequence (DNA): TGTGCCAGCAGTTACTCGGTTGGTCAAGAGACCCAGTACTTC. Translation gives CASSYSVGQETQYF.